This T cell receptor beta chain emerged from a study of tumor-infiltrating lymphocytes in oesophageal squamous cell carcinoma. TCRdb analysed the PCR reads with MiXCR anew, one entry per CDR3 protein. The repertoire consists of approximately 12,000 distinct CDR3 sequences, with 50% to 65% occurring once and the leading ten covering almost 25%. Losses at the gene ends were 4 bases for V and 0 bases for J; bases not matched to a gene: 8. This CDR3 has 17 residues. Germline V gives CDR1 SGHAT, CDR2 FQNNGV. The gene calls are TRBV11-2 and TRBJ2-1, with 8 bases lining up with TRBD2. The receptor was isolated from a male donor with esophageal squamous cell carcinoma. Sample: esophageal tumor tissue. CDR3 sequence: CASSSPETSGSYNEQFF. CDR3 nucleotides: TGTGCCAGCAGCTCACCGGAAACTAGCGGCTCCTACAATGAGCAGTTCTTC. Complete variable domain (other parts from reference TRBV11-2 and TRBJ2-1): EAGVAQSPRYKIIEKRQSVAFWCNPISGHATLYWYQQILGQGPKLLIQFQNNGVVDDSQLPKDRFSAERLKGVDSTLKIQPAKLEDSAVYLCASSSPETSGSYNEQFFGPGTRLTVL.